This note documents a single TCR beta chain sequence. These data originate in a study of blood T cell repertoires in COVID-19. For the study at large: Samples of COVID-19 (acute and convalescent) were obtained from the United States, Italy and Spain.

Exposed enrollees encountered a COVID-19 case at some point within 2 weeks before study entry. Clones were read by immunoSEQ multiplex PCR, and TCRdb kept only the in-frame ones, dropping some. The data show 200,000 to 250,000 clones, about nine tenths seen once. V shed 6 bases and J shed 2 bases, with 13 bases lying between them. Looked up from germline, CDR1 is MNHEY and CDR2 is SMNVEV (reference sequence). The CDR3 runs to 14 residues. Sequences were obtained from PBMCs or T cells enriched from blood (not recorded which). This TCR was sampled from a man over 45 who had been exposed to COVID-19. The genes are TRBV27 and TRBJ1-1, with D unresolved. CDR3 protein: CASSLRRGNTEAFF. DNA of the CDR3: TGTGCCAGCAGCCTAAGACGGGGAAACACTGAAGCTTTCTTT.